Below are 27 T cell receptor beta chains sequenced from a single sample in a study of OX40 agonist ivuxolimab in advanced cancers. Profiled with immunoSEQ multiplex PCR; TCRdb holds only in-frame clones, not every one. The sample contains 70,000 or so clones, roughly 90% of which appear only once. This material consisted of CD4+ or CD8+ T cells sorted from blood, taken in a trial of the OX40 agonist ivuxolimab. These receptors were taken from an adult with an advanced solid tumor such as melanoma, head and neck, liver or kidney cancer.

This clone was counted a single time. The CDR3 DNA sequence: TGTGCCAGCAGCTTAGGAGGCGGGGGGCATTACGAGCAGTACTTC. It yields the protein CASSLGGGGHYEQYF. The chain carries TRBV7-3 and TRBJ2-7; 8 bases match TRBD2. V shed 2 bases, J shed 4 bases, and the junction held 7 bases outside the gene matches. Germline CDR1 and CDR2: SGHTA and FQGTGA. There are 15 residues in the CDR3.

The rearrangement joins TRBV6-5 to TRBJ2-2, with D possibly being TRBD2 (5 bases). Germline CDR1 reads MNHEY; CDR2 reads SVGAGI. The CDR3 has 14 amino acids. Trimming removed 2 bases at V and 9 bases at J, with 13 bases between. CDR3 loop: CASSYRTGFRELFF. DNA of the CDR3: TGTGCCAGCAGTTACCGGACTGGGTTTAGGGAGCTGTTTTTT.

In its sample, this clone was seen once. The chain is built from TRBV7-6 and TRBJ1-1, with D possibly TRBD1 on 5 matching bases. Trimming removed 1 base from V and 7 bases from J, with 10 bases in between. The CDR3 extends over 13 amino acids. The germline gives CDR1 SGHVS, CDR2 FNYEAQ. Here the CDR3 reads CASSLVRGSEAFF. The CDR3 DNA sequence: TGTGCCAGCAGCTTAGTAAGGGGCAGTGAAGCTTTCTTT.

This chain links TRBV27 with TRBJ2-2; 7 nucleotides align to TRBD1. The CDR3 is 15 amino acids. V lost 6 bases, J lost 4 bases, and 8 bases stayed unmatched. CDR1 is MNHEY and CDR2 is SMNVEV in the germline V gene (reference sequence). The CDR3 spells CASRPQQGPTGELFF. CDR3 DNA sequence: TGTGCCAGCAGACCCCAACAGGGGCCCACCGGGGAGCTGTTTTTT.

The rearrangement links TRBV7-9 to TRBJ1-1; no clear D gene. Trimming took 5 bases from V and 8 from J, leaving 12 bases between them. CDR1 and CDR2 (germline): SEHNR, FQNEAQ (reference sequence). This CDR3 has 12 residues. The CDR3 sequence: CASSQYGVEAFF. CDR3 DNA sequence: TGTGCCAGCAGCCAATACGGGGTGGAAGCTTTCTTT.

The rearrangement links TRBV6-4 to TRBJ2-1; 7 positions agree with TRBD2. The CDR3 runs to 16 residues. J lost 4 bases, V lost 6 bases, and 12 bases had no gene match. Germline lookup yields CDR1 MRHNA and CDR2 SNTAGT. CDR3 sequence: CASSPLGGVKYNEQFF. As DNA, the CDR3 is TGTGCCAGCAGCCCCCTGGGAGGGGTGAAATACAATGAGCAGTTCTTC.

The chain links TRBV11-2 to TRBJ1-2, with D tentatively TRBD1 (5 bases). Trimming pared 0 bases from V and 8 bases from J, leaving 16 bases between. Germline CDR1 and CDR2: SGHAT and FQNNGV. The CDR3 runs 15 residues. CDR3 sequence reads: CASSLDPGGYGGYTF. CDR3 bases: TGTGCCAGCAGCTTAGATCCCGGGGGTTATGGAGGCTACACCTTC.

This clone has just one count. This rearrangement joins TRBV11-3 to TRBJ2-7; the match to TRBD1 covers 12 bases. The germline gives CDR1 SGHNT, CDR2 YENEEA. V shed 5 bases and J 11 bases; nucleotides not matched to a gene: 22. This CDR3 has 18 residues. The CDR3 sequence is CASSPYLPPGQGAPEKYF. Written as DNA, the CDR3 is TGTGCCAGCAGCCCCTATCTTCCCCCGGGACAGGGGGCCCCTGAGAAGTACTTC. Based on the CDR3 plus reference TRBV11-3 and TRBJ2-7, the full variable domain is EAGVVQSPRYKIIEKKQPVAFWCNPISGHNTLYWYLQNLGQGPELLIRYENEEAVDDSQLPKDRFSAERLKGVDSTLKIQPAELGDSAVYLCASSPYLPPGQGAPEKYFGPGTRLTVT.

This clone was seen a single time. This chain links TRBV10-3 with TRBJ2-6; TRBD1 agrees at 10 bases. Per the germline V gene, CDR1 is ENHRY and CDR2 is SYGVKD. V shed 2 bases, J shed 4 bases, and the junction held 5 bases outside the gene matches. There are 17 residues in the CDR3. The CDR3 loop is CAISEGGQGIGANVLTF. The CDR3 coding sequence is TGTGCCATCAGTGAGGGGGGACAGGGGATCGGGGCCAACGTCCTGACTTTC.

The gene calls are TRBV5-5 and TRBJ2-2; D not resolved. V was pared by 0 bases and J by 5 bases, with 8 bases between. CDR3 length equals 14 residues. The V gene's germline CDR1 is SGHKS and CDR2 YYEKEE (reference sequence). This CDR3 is CASSLDFGTGELFF. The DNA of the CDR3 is TGTGCCAGCAGCTTGGATTTTGGGACCGGGGAGCTGTTTTTT.

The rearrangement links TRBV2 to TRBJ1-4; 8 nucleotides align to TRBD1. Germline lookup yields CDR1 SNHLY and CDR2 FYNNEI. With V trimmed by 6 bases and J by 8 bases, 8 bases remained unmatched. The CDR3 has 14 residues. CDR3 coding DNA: TGTGCCAGCAGAGGTGACAGGGGTTGGGAAAAACTGTTTTTT. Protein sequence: CASRGDRGWEKLFF.

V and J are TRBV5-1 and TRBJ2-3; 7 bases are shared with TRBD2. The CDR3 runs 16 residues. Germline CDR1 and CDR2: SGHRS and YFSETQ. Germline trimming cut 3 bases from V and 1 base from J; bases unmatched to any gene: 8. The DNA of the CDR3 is TGCGCCAGCAGCTCTTGGGGGGGTGGAGGCACAGATACGCAGTATTTT. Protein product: CASSSWGGGGTDTQYF.

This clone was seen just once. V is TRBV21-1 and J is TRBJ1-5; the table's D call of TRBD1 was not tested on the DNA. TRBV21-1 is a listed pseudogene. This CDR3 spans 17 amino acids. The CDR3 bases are TGTGCCAGCAGCAAAGCCGGGACAGGGAGAAGAGATCGGCCCCAGCATTTT. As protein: CASSKAGTGRRDRPQHF.

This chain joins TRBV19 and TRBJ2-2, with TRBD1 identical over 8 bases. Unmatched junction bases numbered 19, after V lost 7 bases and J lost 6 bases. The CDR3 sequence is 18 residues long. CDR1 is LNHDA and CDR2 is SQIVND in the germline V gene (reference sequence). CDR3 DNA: TGTGCCAGTATCGCGTGGGACAGGCATCCCAGAGCGGCCGGGGAGCTGTTTTTT. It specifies CASIAWDRHPRAAGELFF.

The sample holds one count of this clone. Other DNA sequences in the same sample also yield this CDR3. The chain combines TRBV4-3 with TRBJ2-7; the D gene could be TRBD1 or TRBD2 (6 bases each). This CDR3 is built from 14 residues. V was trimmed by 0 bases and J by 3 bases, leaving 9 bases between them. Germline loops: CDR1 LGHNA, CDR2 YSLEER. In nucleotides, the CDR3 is TGCGCCAGCAGCCAAGATGAGGGGGGCTACGAGCAGTACTTC. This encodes CASSQDEGGYEQYF.

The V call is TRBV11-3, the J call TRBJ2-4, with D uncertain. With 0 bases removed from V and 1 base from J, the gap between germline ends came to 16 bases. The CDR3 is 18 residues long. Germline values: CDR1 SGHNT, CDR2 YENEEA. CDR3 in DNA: TGTGCCAGCAGCTTAGAAGTAGGGCGGAAGGTGGCCAAAAACATTCAGTACTTC. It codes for CASSLEVGRKVAKNIQYF.

CDR3 sequence: CASSTPSGGVFGTQYF. CDR3 sequence (DNA): TGTGCCAGCAGCACCCCTAGCGGGGGGGTATTTGGGACCCAGTACTTC. The chain couples TRBV9 to TRBJ2-5; 12 bases map to TRBD2. The CDR3 totals 16 residues. With V trimmed by 4 bases and J by 7 bases, 11 bases remained unmatched. The germline gives CDR1 SGDLS, CDR2 YYNGEE.

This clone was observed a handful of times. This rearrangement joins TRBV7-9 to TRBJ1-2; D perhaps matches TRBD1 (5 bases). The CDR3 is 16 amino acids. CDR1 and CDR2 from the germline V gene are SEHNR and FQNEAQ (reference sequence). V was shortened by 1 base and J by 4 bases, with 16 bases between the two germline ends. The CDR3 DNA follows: TGTGCCAGCAGCTTAGAGAACCGTCGGGGGAGCTATGGCTACACCTTC. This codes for CASSLENRRGSYGYTF.

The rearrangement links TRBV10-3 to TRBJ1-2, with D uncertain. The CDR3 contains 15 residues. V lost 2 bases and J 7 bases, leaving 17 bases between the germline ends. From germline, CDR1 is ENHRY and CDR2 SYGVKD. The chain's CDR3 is CAISEDTTPLFGYTF. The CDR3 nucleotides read TGTGCCATCAGTGAGGATACGACCCCTCTCTTTGGCTACACCTTC.

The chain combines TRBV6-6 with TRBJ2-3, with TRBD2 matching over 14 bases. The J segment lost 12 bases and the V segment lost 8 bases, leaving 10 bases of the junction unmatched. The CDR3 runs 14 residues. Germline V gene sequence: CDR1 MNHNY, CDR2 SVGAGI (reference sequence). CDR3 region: CASAPGLAGASQYF. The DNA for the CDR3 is TGTGCCAGCGCCCCGGGACTAGCGGGGGCCTCCCAGTATTTT.

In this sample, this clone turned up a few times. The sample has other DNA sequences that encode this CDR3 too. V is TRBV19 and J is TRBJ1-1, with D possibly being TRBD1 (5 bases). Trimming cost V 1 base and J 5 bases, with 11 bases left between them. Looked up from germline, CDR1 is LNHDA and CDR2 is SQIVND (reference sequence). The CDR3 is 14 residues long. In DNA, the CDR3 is TGTGCCAGTAGTATAGTTGGGGGGGGTACTGAAGCTTTCTTT. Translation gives CASSIVGGGTEAFF.

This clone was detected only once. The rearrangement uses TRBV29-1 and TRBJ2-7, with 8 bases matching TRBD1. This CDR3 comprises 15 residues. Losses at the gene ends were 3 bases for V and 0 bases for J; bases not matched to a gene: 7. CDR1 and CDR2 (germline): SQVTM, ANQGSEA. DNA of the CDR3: TGCAGCGTTGAGCGCCGGGACAGGAGCTCCTACGAGCAGTACTTC. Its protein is CSVERRDRSSYEQYF.

The CDR3 is CASSPIDSSYEQYF. CDR3 nucleotide sequence: TGTGCCAGCAGCCCAATCGACAGTTCCTACGAGCAGTACTTC. This chain uses TRBV9 with TRBJ2-7; possible D gene TRBD1, 5 bases. CDR3 length: 14 amino acids. Germline CDR1 is SGDLS and CDR2 is YYNGEE. Trimming removed 4 bases at V and 1 base at J, with 12 bases between.

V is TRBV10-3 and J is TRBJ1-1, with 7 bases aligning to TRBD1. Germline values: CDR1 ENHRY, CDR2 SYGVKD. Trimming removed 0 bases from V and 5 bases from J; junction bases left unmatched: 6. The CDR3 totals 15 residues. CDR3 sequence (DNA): TGTGCCATCAGTGAGTCGGCAGGGGGGGGAACTGAAGCTTTCTTT. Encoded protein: CAISESAGGGTEAFF.

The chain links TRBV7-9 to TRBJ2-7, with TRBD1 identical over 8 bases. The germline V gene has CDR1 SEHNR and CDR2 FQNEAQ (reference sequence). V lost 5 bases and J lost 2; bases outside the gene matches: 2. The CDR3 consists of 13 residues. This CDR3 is CASSPTGAYEQYF. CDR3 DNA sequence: TGTGCCAGCAGCCCGACAGGGGCCTACGAGCAGTACTTC.

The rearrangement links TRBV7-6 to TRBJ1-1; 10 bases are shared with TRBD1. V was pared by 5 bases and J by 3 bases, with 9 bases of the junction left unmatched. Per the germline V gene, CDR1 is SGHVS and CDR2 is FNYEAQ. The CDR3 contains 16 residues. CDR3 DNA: TGTGCCAGCAGCCCCGGGACAGGGGTATCGTACACTGAAGCTTTCTTT. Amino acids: CASSPGTGVSYTEAFF.

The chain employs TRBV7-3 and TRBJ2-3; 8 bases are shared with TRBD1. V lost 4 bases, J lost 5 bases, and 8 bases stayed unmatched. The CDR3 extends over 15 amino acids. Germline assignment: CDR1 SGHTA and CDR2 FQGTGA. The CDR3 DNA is TGTGCCAGCAGCTCCGGCGGACAGGGAGGAGATACGCAGTATTTT. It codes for CASSSGGQGGDTQYF.